The 18 T cell receptor beta chains in this list originate from one sample, sequenced in a study of cytomegalovirus exposure and HLA in healthy donors. A multiplex PCR was run with 60 Vbeta primers and 13 Jbeta primers. Assay used: immunoSEQ multiplex PCR; TCRdb lists only in-frame clones, some missing. The sample consists of around 120,000 clones, about 80% of them appearing once. The sequenced material came from PBMCs. The receptors here all came from a man in his sixties in good health and CMV-seropositive.

The rearrangement links TRBV10-2 to TRBJ1-1; 7 positions agree with TRBD1. This CDR3 has 18 amino acids. Germline lookup yields CDR1 WSHSY and CDR2 SAAADI. The V and J ends lost 2 bases and 0 bases, in that order; junction bases with no gene match: 12. CDR3: CASSENPAGGYLNTEAFF. The CDR3 DNA sequence: TGCGCCAGCAGTGAGAACCCAGCAGGGGGATACTTGAACACTGAAGCTTTCTTT.

The chain is built from TRBV5-1 and TRBJ1-4; 7 bases are shared with TRBD1. The CDR3 spans 18 residues. Germline V gene data show CDR1 as SGHRS and CDR2 as YFSETQ. With V trimmed by 4 bases and J by 2 bases, 14 bases remained unmatched. As DNA, the CDR3 is TGCGCCAGCAGCCCGCGGGCGCACGTAGGGGGCACTAATGAAAAACTGTTTTTT. Its protein is CASSPRAHVGGTNEKLFF.

This chain connects TRBV9 to TRBJ2-3; maybe TRBD1 (6 bases). V was cut by 5 bases and J by 3 bases, with 16 bases left in between. This CDR3 is 15 amino acids long. The V gene's germline CDR1 is SGDLS and CDR2 YYNGEE. The CDR3 sequence: CASRSTGTGTDTQYF. CDR3 nucleotides: TGTGCCAGCAGGTCTACAGGGACGGGGACAGATACGCAGTATTTT.

This clone has just one count. This rearrangement joins TRBV18 to TRBJ2-5; no definite D call. This CDR3 is built from 14 residues. Looked up from germline, CDR1 is KGHSH and CDR2 is LQKENI. V lost 0 bases and J 2 bases, leaving 7 bases between the germline ends. CDR3 DNA: TGTGCCAGCTCACCACCAGAAGCTCAAGAGACCCAGTACTTC. Translation gives CASSPPEAQETQYF.

This chain connects TRBV5-4 to TRBJ2-3, with TRBD1 matching 9 bases. V shed 4 bases and J 0 bases; nucleotides not matched to a gene: 9. Germline lookup yields CDR1 SGHNT and CDR2 YYREEE (reference sequence). The length of the CDR3 is 17 residues. This CDR3 is CASSPDSGTGSTDTQYF. The CDR3 coding sequence is TGTGCCAGCAGCCCAGATTCCGGGACAGGGAGCACAGATACGCAGTATTTT.

This chain uses TRBV15 with TRBJ2-3; weak D call: TRBD2 (5 bases). CDR3 length equals 15 residues. Per germline, CDR1 LNHNV and CDR2 YYDKDF (reference sequence). Trimming removed 2 bases from V and 2 bases from J, with 11 bases in between. The CDR3 here is CATSRRTDTTDTQYF. Written as DNA, the CDR3 is TGTGCCACCAGCAGAAGGACTGACACCACAGATACGCAGTATTTT.

At least ten counts were recorded for this clone. The chain uses TRBV6-4 and TRBJ2-1, with 8 nucleotides matching TRBD1. Germline trimming cut 4 bases from V and 8 bases from J; bases unmatched to any gene: 7. The length of the CDR3 is 14 residues. Germline CDR1 MRHNA, CDR2 SNTAGT. The CDR3 spells CASSVQTGVDEQFF. The CDR3 nucleotides read TGTGCCAGCAGTGTCCAGACAGGGGTTGATGAGCAGTTCTTC.

The V gene is TRBV2, the J gene TRBJ2-1, with 10 bases fitting TRBD2. CDR3 length: 14 amino acids. Trimming cost V 4 bases and J 12 bases; bases outside gene matches: 9. The germline V gene has CDR1 SNHLY and CDR2 FYNNEI. The chain's CDR3 is CASSGDQREGRQFF. Written as DNA, the CDR3 is TGTGCCAGCAGTGGGGACCAGCGGGAGGGCCGGCAGTTCTTC.

This clone showed up just a few times. The chain has TRBV9 and TRBJ1-2; the D gene is possibly TRBD1 (5 bases). V shed 2 bases and J shed 1 base, with 9 bases lying between them. Germline V gene lookup returns CDR1 SGDLS and CDR2 YYNGEE. CDR3 length: 14 residues. Here the CDR3 reads CASSVATVNYGYTF. CDR3 in DNA: TGTGCCAGCAGCGTTGCGACAGTTAACTATGGCTACACCTTC.

The chain links TRBV7-9 to TRBJ1-1; the D is unclear. Germline V CDR1 and CDR2: SEHNR, FQNEAQ (reference sequence). The V end was cut by 5 bases, the J end by 6 bases, with 16 bases between. The length of the CDR3 is 14 residues. CDR3 region: CASSHSRPPAEAFF. The CDR3 nucleotides are TGTGCCAGCAGCCATAGTCGCCCCCCGGCTGAAGCTTTCTTT.

V gene TRBV6-5 combines with J gene TRBJ1-1; D is unresolved. The CDR3 covers 15 residues. Trimming left V 7 bases short and J 1 base short, with 16 bases between. The germline V gene encodes CDR1 MNHEY and CDR2 SVGAGI. CDR3 protein: CASTQRGLRNTEAFF. As DNA, the CDR3 is TGTGCCAGCACCCAAAGAGGCCTGAGGAACACTGAAGCTTTCTTT.

The rearrangement uses TRBV5-4 and TRBJ2-3; TRBD2 might be the D (6 bases). The CDR3 is 15 amino acids. V lost 1 base, J lost 0 bases, and 9 bases lay in between. Germline V CDR1 and CDR2: SGHNT, YYREEE (reference sequence). In nucleotides, the CDR3 is TGTGCCAGCAGCTTGACTAGCATTAGCACAGATACGCAGTATTTT. This encodes CASSLTSISTDTQYF.

The CDR3 coding sequence is TGTGCCAGCAGGGCCGCTCATAGCAATCAGCCCCAGCATTTT. It codes for CASRAAHSNQPQHF. The genes are TRBV6-1 and TRBJ1-5; the D is unclear. V was trimmed by 6 bases and J by 0 bases, leaving 9 bases between them. Per the germline V gene, CDR1 is MNHNS and CDR2 is SASEGT. The CDR3 is made up of 14 amino acids.

The rearrangement links TRBV9 to TRBJ2-3, with TRBD2 matching 11 bases. The V segment lost 4 bases and the J segment 1 base; nucleotides outside the gene matches: 2. Germline lookup yields CDR1 SGDLS and CDR2 YYNGEE. The CDR3 sequence is 15 residues long. CDR3 in amino acids: CASSPTSGGTDTQYF. The CDR3 coding sequence is TGTGCCAGCAGCCCGACTAGCGGGGGCACAGATACGCAGTATTTT.

Judged by abundance, this clone is medium-sized. V gene TRBV5-6 combines with J gene TRBJ1-5; D unresolved. The V gene lost 3 bases and the J gene lost 10 bases, with 17 bases spanning the gap. Germline V lookup: CDR1 SGHDT, CDR2 YYEEEE. The CDR3 totals 14 residues. The CDR3, as DNA: TGTGCCAGCAGCTCGTACACCTTTGAGGAACCCCAGCATTTT. Translation: CASSSYTFEEPQHF.

The gene calls are TRBV28 and TRBJ2-1; perhaps TRBD2 as D (5 bases). This CDR3 contains 15 residues. Germline V gene data show CDR1 as MDHEN and CDR2 as SYDVKM. The V gene lost 2 bases and the J gene lost 9 bases, with 17 bases spanning the gap. CDR3 DNA: TGTGCCAGCAGTTTAGCGTCAATGAAAGGGAGTGAGCAGTTCTTC. Its translation: CASSLASMKGSEQFF.

This clone was seen only a few times. This chain uses TRBV5-4 with TRBJ2-3; D is unclear. The CDR3 is 15 residues long. CDR1 is SGHNT, CDR2 YYREEE, per germline (reference sequence). V gave up 2 bases and J gave up 5 bases, with 15 bases separating them. In DNA, the CDR3 is TGTGCCAGCAGCTTTGTTGGGCTGGCGAAAGATACGCAGTATTTT. Its translation: CASSFVGLAKDTQYF. Filled out from reference TRBV5-4 and TRBJ2-3, the complete variable domain reads ETGVTQSPTHLIKTRGQQVTLRCSSQSGHNTVSWYQQALGQGPQFIFQYYREEENGRGNFPPRFSGLQFPNYSSELNVNALELDDSALYLCASSFVGLAKDTQYFGPGTRLTVL.

This clone came up a few times. The genes are TRBV6-4 and TRBJ2-1; 9 bases line up with TRBD2. Trimming at V came to 2 bases and at J to 7 bases, leaving 6 bases not matched to a gene. This CDR3 is 15 amino acids long. Germline CDR1 and CDR2: MRHNA and SNTAGT. The CDR3 reads CASSDVAGGLNEQFF. The CDR3 DNA sequence: TGTGCCAGCAGTGACGTGGCGGGGGGGCTAAATGAGCAGTTCTTC.